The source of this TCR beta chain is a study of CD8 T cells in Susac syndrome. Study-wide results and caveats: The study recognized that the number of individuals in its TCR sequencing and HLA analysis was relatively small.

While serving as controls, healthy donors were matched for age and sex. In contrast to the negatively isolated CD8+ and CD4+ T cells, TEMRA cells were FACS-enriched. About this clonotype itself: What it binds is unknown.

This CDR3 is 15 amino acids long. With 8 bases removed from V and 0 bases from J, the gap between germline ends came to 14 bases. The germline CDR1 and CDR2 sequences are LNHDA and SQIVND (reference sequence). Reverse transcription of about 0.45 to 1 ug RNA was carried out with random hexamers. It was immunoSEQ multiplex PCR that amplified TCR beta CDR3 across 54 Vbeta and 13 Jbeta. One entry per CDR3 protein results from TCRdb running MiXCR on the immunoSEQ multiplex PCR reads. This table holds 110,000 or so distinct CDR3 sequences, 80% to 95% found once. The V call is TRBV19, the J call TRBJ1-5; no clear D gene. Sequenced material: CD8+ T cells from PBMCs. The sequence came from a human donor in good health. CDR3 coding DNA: TGTGCCAGTCTTACGGGAGAATATAGCAATCAGCCCCAGCATTTT. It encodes CASLTGEYSNQPQHF. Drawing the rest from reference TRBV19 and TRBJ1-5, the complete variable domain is DGGITQSPKYLFRKEGQNVTLSCEQNLNHDAMYWYRQDPGQGLRLIYYSQIVNDFQKGDIAEGYSVSREKKESFPLTVTSAQKNPTAFYLCASLTGEYSNQPQHFGDGTRLSIL.